The next 20 T cell receptor beta chains were all read from a single sample in a study of spatial heterogeneity in lung cancer. TCRdb reanalysed the 5' RACE reads using MiXCR and keeps one entry per CDR3 protein. The top ten clones hold 1.5% to 2% of a sample with about 70,000 distinct CDR3 sequences, about 8.2% of them seen once. Time point in this sample: blood at routine non-recurrence follow-up after resection. The sample here was PBMCs, taken at follow-up. The source is a female donor with early-stage non-small cell lung cancer.

This clonotype was observed many times. The chain links TRBV28 to TRBJ2-1; weak D call: TRBD2 (7 bases). The V gene lost 3 bases and the J gene lost 0 bases, with 15 bases spanning the gap. CDR3 size: 17 residues. Looked up from germline, CDR1 is MDHEN and CDR2 is SYDVKM. The CDR3 is CASSLIGGGPSYNEQFF. The CDR3 nucleotides are TGTGCCAGCAGTTTGATAGGGGGAGGGCCCTCCTACAATGAGCAGTTCTTC. Combining the CDR3 with reference TRBV28 and TRBJ2-1 gives the whole variable domain DVKVTQSSRYLVKRTGEKVFLECVQDMDHENMFWYRQDPGLGLRLIYFSYDVKMKEKGDIPEGYSVSREKKERFSLILESASTNQTSMYLCASSLIGGGPSYNEQFFGPGTRLTVL.

This clonotype was seen at least ten times. The rearrangement joins TRBV10-3 to TRBJ1-6; weak D call: TRBD1 (5 bases). With 0 bases removed from V and 8 bases from J, the gap between germline ends came to 11 bases. Germline CDR1 reads ENHRY; CDR2 reads SYGVKD. The CDR3 contains 15 residues. CDR3 nucleotides: TGTGCCATCAGTGAGTCGGGGCCAGCGTATTCACCCCTCCACTTT. Translation gives CAISESGPAYSPLHF.

This clonotype was detected only a few times. The V gene is TRBV7-9, the J gene TRBJ1-5; D is unresolved. This CDR3 region has 15 residues. Trimming removed 1 base from V and 6 bases from J, with 13 bases in between. The germline gives CDR1 SEHNR, CDR2 FQNEAQ (reference sequence). Written as DNA, the CDR3 is TGTGCCAGCAGCTTAGATGGGTCGTTTTTTCAGCCCCAGCATTTT. As protein: CASSLDGSFFQPQHF.

This clonotype was detected ten times or more. The chain links TRBV19 to TRBJ2-7, with D possibly matching TRBD1 (5 bases). In germline, CDR1 is LNHDA, CDR2 SQIVND (reference sequence). The ends were cut back, 6 bases at V and 3 bases at J, with 15 bases in the middle. The CDR3 has 14 residues. The CDR3 region is CASSPTDTLYEQYF. In nucleotides, the CDR3 is TGTGCCAGTAGCCCGACAGACACACTCTACGAGCAGTACTTC.

This clonotype came up many times. CDR3 loop: CASSSGSGANVLTF. The CDR3 bases are TGCGCCAGCAGTTCCGGATCAGGGGCCAACGTCCTGACTTTC. The chain couples TRBV10-1 to TRBJ2-6; D is undetermined. Germline V CDR1 and CDR2: WNHNN, SYGVQD (reference sequence). With 5 bases removed from V and 4 bases from J, the gap between germline ends came to 9 bases. This CDR3 is built from 14 residues.

This clonotype has just a few counts. This sequence joins TRBV5-4 and TRBJ2-7, with D tentatively TRBD2 (6 bases). V gave up 0 bases and J gave up 9 bases, with 16 bases separating them. This CDR3 is 14 amino acids long. From germline, CDR1 is SGHNT and CDR2 YYREEE (reference sequence). The CDR3 DNA is TGTGCCAGCAGCTTGGCCGGGACGGCGGGAATGCAGTACTTC. Protein product: CASSLAGTAGMQYF.

This clonotype showed up just a few times. The chain recombines TRBV19 with TRBJ2-5, with D tentatively TRBD1 (7 bases). There are 14 residues in the CDR3. Germline CDR1 is LNHDA and CDR2 is SQIVND (reference sequence). Deletions cut 5 bases from V and 4 bases from J, with 14 bases between. Here the CDR3 DNA reads TGTGCCAGTAGTGGAGGGGGCAGTCGAGAGACCCAGTACTTC. It translates to CASSGGGSRETQYF.

Concerning this clonotype itself: A read error may be the cause here, since a much bigger clone is one base away. V gene TRBV3-1 combines with J gene TRBJ2-5; no clear D gene. The CDR3 contains 13 residues. Germline V gives CDR1 LGHDT, CDR2 YNNKEL (reference sequence). The CDR3 DNA follows: TGTGTCAGCAGCCAGCTACTACAAGAGACCCAGTACTTC. Translated: CVSSQLLQETQYF.

This clonotype showed up many times. The chain couples TRBV4-2 to TRBJ2-5, with TRBD1 matching over 7 bases. This CDR3 region has 14 residues. V lost 1 base and J lost 4; bases outside the gene matches: 3. Germline CDR1 LGHNA, CDR2 YNFKEQ. The CDR3 sequence: CASSQGRQGETQYF. Written as DNA, the CDR3 is TGTGCCAGCAGCCAAGGTCGACAGGGAGAGACCCAGTACTTC.

About this clonotype itself: This may stem from a read error, because a much larger clone lies one nucleotide away. The J gene is TRBJ2-7, the V gene TRBV5-5, with a possible D match to TRBD2 (5 bases). Germline-derived CDR1 and CDR2 are SGHKS and YYEKEE (reference sequence). The CDR3 totals 13 residues. This CDR3 reads CANSLPGTYEQYF. In DNA form, the CDR3 reads TGTGCCAACAGCTTGCCGGGAACCTACGAGCAGTACTTC.

This clonotype showed up many times. The chain joins TRBV5-1 to TRBJ2-2; D uncertain. CDR3 length equals 16 residues. The V gene's germline CDR1 is SGHRS and CDR2 YFSETQ. Trimming removed 1 base at V and 0 bases at J, with 10 bases between. The CDR3 spells CASSLKRTPNTGELFF. CDR3 sequence (DNA): TGCGCCAGCAGCTTGAAACGAACCCCGAACACCGGGGAGCTGTTTTTT.

This clonotype was found many times. CDR3 sequence reads: CAMWDRTNQPQHF. CDR3 nucleotide sequence: TGTGCCATGTGGGACAGAACGAATCAGCCCCAGCATTTT. The chain has TRBV10-3 and TRBJ1-5; 7 bases map to TRBD1. CDR1 ENHRY and CDR2 SYGVKD come from the germline V gene. V lost 9 bases, J lost 4 bases, and 6 bases stayed unmatched. The CDR3 contains 13 residues.

This clonotype was seen at least ten times. This chain connects TRBV28 to TRBJ2-1; D unclear. CDR1 is MDHEN and CDR2 is SYDVKM in the germline V gene. The CDR3 sequence is 13 residues long. Trimming shortened V by 0 bases and J by 10 bases, and 10 bases separated the two germline ends. The CDR3 reads CASSLWDRREQFF. In DNA form, the CDR3 reads TGTGCCAGCAGTTTATGGGACCGTAGGGAGCAGTTCTTC.

This clonotype was seen repeatedly, ten times or more. J is TRBJ2-7 and V is TRBV12-3 or TRBV12-4; TRBD2 aligns across 11 bases. Losses at the gene ends were 7 bases for V and 7 bases for J; bases not matched to a gene: 9. The CDR3 length is 14 residues. The CDR3 bases are TGTGCCAGCACCCTTAGCGGGAGGGCGGGGGAGCAGTACTTC. Its protein is CASTLSGRAGEQYF.

There are many counts of this clonotype. One junction end does not reproduce the germline sequence, and a read error may be involved. CDR3 residues: CASSSGTNQPQHF. The DNA of the CDR3 is TGTGCTAGCAGCTCGGGAACAAATCAGCCCCAGCATTTT. The chain has TRBV7-7 and TRBJ1-5; D uncertain. Germline CDR1 is SSHAT and CDR2 is FNYEAQ (reference sequence). The CDR3 consists of 13 residues.

This clonotype was recorded many times. The chain uses TRBV25-1 and TRBJ2-5, with a weak D call TRBD1 (6 bases). Looked up from germline, CDR1 is MGHDK and CDR2 is SYGVNS. The CDR3 is made up of 13 amino acids. Trimming took off 2 bases at V and 3 bases at J, with 7 bases between the two ends. CDR3 nucleotides: TGTGCCAGCAGTGAAGCAGGGGAAGAGACCCAGTACTTC. It specifies CASSEAGEETQYF.

This clonotype showed up many times. The J gene is TRBJ1-4, the V gene TRBV12-3 or TRBV12-4; D is uncertain. The V gene lost 8 bases and the J gene lost 10 bases, with 17 bases spanning the gap. The CDR3 runs 13 residues. CDR3: CASSPSGEGKLFF. The DNA of the CDR3 is TGTGCCAGCTCCCCCTCTGGGGAAGGAAAACTGTTTTTT.

The chain combines TRBV20-1 with TRBJ1-5, with D possibly matching TRBD1 (5 bases). This CDR3 region has 14 residues. The V gene lost 7 bases and the J gene lost 2 bases, with 15 bases spanning the gap. Germline V gene sequence: CDR1 DFQATT, CDR2 SNEGSKA (reference sequence). In DNA, the CDR3 is TGCAGTGTGAAAACAGGCCGAGGCAATCAGCCCCAGCATTTT. This codes for CSVKTGRGNQPQHF.

Many counts were recorded for this clonotype. The chain is built from TRBV5-1 and TRBJ2-7; 7 bases fit TRBD2. Losses at the gene ends were 2 bases for V and 7 bases for J; bases not matched to a gene: 12. The CDR3 extends over 15 amino acids. From germline, CDR1 is SGHRS and CDR2 YFSETQ. The CDR3 region has the DNA TGCGCCAGCAGCTTCCGGGGGAGGGCCGAGGAAGAGCAGTACTTC. Its translation: CASSFRGRAEEEQYF.

This clonotype was detected ten times or more. The V gene is TRBV6-1, the J gene TRBJ2-3, with D tentatively TRBD1 or TRBD2 (5 bases each). This CDR3 spans 12 amino acids. Germline-derived CDR1 and CDR2 are MNHNS and SASEGT. V gave up 7 bases and J gave up 6 bases, with 11 bases separating them. The CDR3 DNA reads as TGTGCCAGCAAGAGGGGCAGGGATACGCAGTATTTT. Residues: CASKRGRDTQYF.